What follows are 10 T cell receptor beta chains derived from one specimen sequenced in a study of post-analysis software for immune sequencing data. Prepared libraries of TCR beta cDNA carried unique molecular identifiers. TCRdb used MiXCR to reprocess the PCR reads, holding one entry per CDR3 protein. The data hold 450,000 to 700,000 distinct CDR3 sequences, with roughly 46% observed a single time. Study-level results: Comparison of patients with controls showed about 5 TRBV segments more frequent in patients, TRBV5-6, TRBV5-1 and TRBV20-1 among them.

The antigens these receptors bind are not known. Sequencing was carried out using blood. Every receptor here comes from a girl aged 5 to 17 with multiple sclerosis.

This clonotype was counted only a few times. The gene calls are TRBV29-1 and TRBJ1-2; 7 nucleotides agree with TRBD1. V lost 6 bases, J lost 4 bases, and 11 bases stayed unmatched. This CDR3 spans 14 amino acids. CDR1 is SQVTM and CDR2 is ANQGSEA in the germline V gene. As DNA, the CDR3 is TGCAGCGTCCCCGTGCAGACAGGGATCTATGGCTACACCTTC. It yields the protein CSVPVQTGIYGYTF.

The chain joins TRBV10-3 to TRBJ2-1, with 10 bases that match TRBD2. This CDR3 region has 13 residues. CDR1 is ENHRY, CDR2 SYGVKD, per germline. The ends lost 4 bases at V and 13 bases at J; junction bases unmatched: 7. The CDR3 DNA sequence: TGTGCCATCAGTGGGAGTACTAGCGGGAAACAGTTCTTC. Translation: CAISGSTSGKQFF.

The gene calls are TRBV7-9 and TRBJ2-1, with 7 bases fitting TRBD2. The CDR3 spans 14 residues. The trim removed 5 bases at V and 4 bases at J, leaving 5 bases unmatched. Germline V gives CDR1 SEHNR, CDR2 FQNEAQ (reference sequence). CDR3: CASSQGRAYNEQFF. CDR3 coding DNA: TGTGCCAGCAGCCAAGGGAGGGCTTACAATGAGCAGTTCTTC.

This clonotype came up a few times. V usage is TRBV20-1 and J usage is TRBJ1-1; D might be TRBD1 (6 bases). Germline-derived CDR1 and CDR2 are DFQATT and SNEGSKA (reference sequence). The CDR3 length is 15 residues. V was pared by 4 bases and J by 0 bases, with 15 bases between. This CDR3 is CSATTQGQLNTEAFF. As DNA, the CDR3 is TGCAGTGCTACAACCCAAGGACAGTTGAACACTGAAGCTTTCTTT.

The chain has TRBV13 and TRBJ2-5, with D uncertain. CDR3 length: 15 amino acids. The V and J ends lost 1 base and 2 bases respectively, with 11 bases between them. Germline CDR1 PRHDT, CDR2 FYEKMQ (reference sequence). CDR3 coding DNA: TGTGCCAGCAGCTTAGCCGGACCTGTTCAAGAGACCCAGTACTTC. Its protein is CASSLAGPVQETQYF.

J is TRBJ2-2 and V is TRBV20-1; a weak D match, TRBD2 (6 bases). This CDR3 has 16 residues. With 5 bases removed from V and 1 base from J, the gap between germline ends came to 17 bases. Germline V gene data show CDR1 as DFQATT and CDR2 as SNEGSKA (reference sequence). The CDR3 loop is CSAVLGGPRNTGELFF. The CDR3, as DNA: TGCAGTGCTGTTCTGGGGGGACCGCGGAACACCGGGGAGCTGTTTTTT.

The chain carries TRBV28 and TRBJ2-1; D not certain. Germline V gene lookup returns CDR1 MDHEN and CDR2 SYDVKM. This CDR3 comprises 15 residues. The V end was cut by 2 bases, the J end by 2 bases, with 10 bases between. This chain's CDR3 is CASSLGTRTYNEQFF. The CDR3 coding sequence is TGTGCCAGCAGTTTAGGTACAAGAACCTACAATGAGCAGTTCTTC.

This clonotype was counted between two and nine times. The J gene is TRBJ2-7, the V gene TRBV7-2; D ambiguous. Germline V gene data show CDR1 as SGHTA and CDR2 as FQGNSA. V was trimmed by 5 bases and J by 2 bases, leaving 19 bases between them. The CDR3 length is 16 residues. The CDR3: CASSVGWDPLTYEQYF. The CDR3 DNA reads TGTGCCAGCAGCGTGGGTTGGGATCCCCTAACCTACGAGCAGTACTTC.

The chain uses TRBV7-6 and TRBJ2-1, with TRBD1 identical over 8 bases. The CDR3 is made up of 13 amino acids. V was pared by 4 bases and J by 8 bases, with 4 bases of the junction left unmatched. Germline V lookup: CDR1 SGHVS, CDR2 FNYEAQ. The CDR3 DNA reads TGTGCCAGCAGCTCGTACAGGGGGGATGAGCAGTTCTTC. Its translation: CASSSYRGDEQFF.

The rearrangement uses TRBV28 and TRBJ2-1; 7 bases match TRBD1. Per germline, CDR1 MDHEN and CDR2 SYDVKM. J lost 15 bases, V lost 6 bases, and 14 bases had no gene match. The CDR3 spans 13 residues. CDR3 coding DNA: TGTGCCAGCAGACTCACCATACAGGGGCAACTGTTCTTC. Encoded protein: CASRLTIQGQLFF.